The 28 T cell receptor beta chains listed next were all sequenced from one sample in a study of PD-L1 blockade in urothelial cancer. Time point given: pretreatment peripheral blood. The repertoire was sequenced with immunoSEQ multiplex PCR; TCRdb's copy has only in-frame clones and lacks some. The table includes approximately 63,000 clones, over 75% detected once. The specimen comprised PBMCs, sampled around atezolizumab (anti-PD-L1) treatment. The source of these receptors is a man between 65 and 80 years old with urothelial cancer.

The V call is TRBV11-3, the J call TRBJ2-5; D possibly corresponds to TRBD1 (5 bases). From germline, CDR1 is SGHNT and CDR2 YENEEA. There are 15 residues in the CDR3. The V end lost 5 bases, the J end lost 4 bases, and 17 bases lay between the germline ends. The CDR3 bases are TGTGCCAGCAGCCACCGAACGGACATAACAGAGACCCAGTACTTC. This encodes CASSHRTDITETQYF. Looking up the rest from reference TRBV11-3 and TRBJ2-5 gives the full variable domain: EAGVVQSPRYKIIEKKQPVAFWCNPISGHNTLYWYLQNLGQGPELLIRYENEEAVDDSQLPKDRFSAERLKGVDSTLKIQPAELGDSAVYLCASSHRTDITETQYFGPGTRLLVL.

This chain uses TRBV5-1 with TRBJ1-2; D is uncertain. Trimming pared 5 bases from V and 2 bases from J, leaving 7 bases between. Germline values: CDR1 SGHRS, CDR2 YFSETQ. The CDR3 is made up of 12 amino acids. DNA of the CDR3: TGCGCCAGCAGGCAGGAAAACTATGGCTACACCTTC. This translates into CASRQENYGYTF. The variable domain in full, with the rest retrieved from reference TRBV5-1 and TRBJ1-2, is KAGVTQTPRYLIKTRGQQVTLSCSPISGHRSVSWYQQTPGQGLQFLFEYFSETQRNKGNFPGRFSGRQFSNSRSEMNVSTLELGDSALYLCASRQENYGYTFGSGTRLTVV.

The genes are TRBV9 and TRBJ2-7; D not resolved. This CDR3 is 14 amino acids long. Germline CDR1 reads SGDLS; CDR2 reads YYNGEE. Trimming stripped 4 bases from V and 4 bases from J, with 15 bases between. This chain's CDR3 is CASSPRVHGYEQYF. In nucleotides, the CDR3 is TGTGCCAGCAGCCCCCGGGTCCACGGGTACGAGCAGTACTTC. Full variable domain (rest looked up from reference TRBV9 and TRBJ2-7): DSGVTQTPKHLITATGQRVTLRCSPRSGDLSVYWYQQSLDQGLQFLIQYYNGEERAKGNILERFSAQQFPDLHSELNLSSLELGDSALYFCASSPRVHGYEQYFGPGTRLTVT.

Only a few counts were recorded for this clone. The V gene is TRBV9, the J gene TRBJ1-1; D gene uncertain. Germline CDR1 reads SGDLS; CDR2 reads YYNGEE. Trimming removed 0 bases at V and 7 bases at J, with 7 bases between. The CDR3 runs 12 residues. The CDR3 DNA is TGTGCCAGCAGCGTAGGAGGCAGTGAAGCTTTCTTT. It codes for CASSVGGSEAFF.

The chain has TRBV28 and TRBJ1-4, with TRBD1 matching over 8 bases. V lost 5 bases, J lost 6 bases, and 14 bases stayed unmatched. CDR1 is MDHEN, CDR2 SYDVKM, per germline. The length of the CDR3 is 17 residues. CDR3 in DNA: TGTGCCAGCAGTCCATTGACAGGGGTATCGGGGCATGAAAAACTGTTTTTT. Translation: CASSPLTGVSGHEKLFF.

This clone was counted a single time. The chain joins TRBV19 to TRBJ1-5, with D possibly TRBD1 on 5 matching bases. Germline V CDR1 and CDR2: LNHDA, SQIVND (reference sequence). The CDR3 loop spans 14 amino acids. The V gene lost 3 bases and the J gene lost 1 base, with 7 bases spanning the gap. The CDR3 here is CASSMGQSNQPQHF. CDR3 bases: TGTGCCAGTAGTATGGGGCAGAGCAATCAGCCCCAGCATTTT.

A remark on this clone: Other DNA sequences from this sample encode an identical CDR3 as well. The chain links TRBV30 to TRBJ1-1; maybe TRBD1 (5 bases). CDR3 length: 14 residues. Germline V gene lookup returns CDR1 GTSNPN and CDR2 SVGIG (reference sequence). Trimming took 0 bases from V and 4 from J, leaving 12 bases between them. The CDR3 region is CAWSVREGLTEAFF. Written as DNA, the CDR3 is TGTGCCTGGAGTGTACGGGAGGGACTCACTGAAGCTTTCTTT.

V usage is TRBV15 and J usage is TRBJ2-3, with 10 nucleotides matching TRBD1. The CDR3 loop spans 16 amino acids. Per germline, CDR1 LNHNV and CDR2 YYDKDF (reference sequence). V dropped 3 bases and J dropped 6; count of bases not matched to a gene: 9. The CDR3 region is CATSRGRDRGLDTQYF. The CDR3 DNA sequence: TGTGCCACCAGCAGGGGCCGGGACAGGGGTTTGGATACGCAGTATTTT.

The chain combines TRBV19 with TRBJ2-1; 8 bases align to TRBD1. The CDR3 totals 15 residues. CDR1 and CDR2 from the germline V gene are LNHDA and SQIVND (reference sequence). Losses at the gene ends were 9 bases for V and 0 bases for J; bases not matched to a gene: 7. In DNA form, the CDR3 reads TGTGCCAGCCAAACAGGGGGGTTCTCCTACAATGAGCAGTTCTTC. This gives the protein CASQTGGFSYNEQFF.

This clone was counted a few times. The chain is built from TRBV11-2 and TRBJ2-5; D is possibly TRBD2 (5 bases). The CDR3 is 14 residues long. V was cut by 5 bases and J by 3 bases, with 13 bases left in between. The germline V gene encodes CDR1 SGHAT and CDR2 FQNNGV. The CDR3 spells CASSPERVEETQYF. CDR3 DNA sequence: TGTGCCAGCAGCCCCGAGAGGGTAGAAGAGACCCAGTACTTC.

A word on this clone: Other nucleotide sequences from this sample produce the same CDR3. V gene TRBV5-1 combines with J gene TRBJ2-1; D is undetermined. The CDR3 totals 15 residues. The germline CDR1 and CDR2 sequences are SGHRS and YFSETQ. V was clipped by 2 bases and J by 0 bases, with 9 bases between them. For the CDR3, the DNA is TGCGCCAGCAGCTTAAGTGGTAGCTCCTACAATGAGCAGTTCTTC. Translating it yields CASSLSGSSYNEQFF. The complete variable domain, with remaining parts taken from reference TRBV5-1 and TRBJ2-1, reads KAGVTQTPRYLIKTRGQQVTLSCSPISGHRSVSWYQQTPGQGLQFLFEYFSETQRNKGNFPGRFSGRQFSNSRSEMNVSTLELGDSALYLCASSLSGSSYNEQFFGPGTRLTVL.

This rearrangement joins TRBV19 to TRBJ1-3; possibly TRBD1 for D (5 bases). The CDR3 consists of 16 residues. CDR1 is LNHDA, CDR2 SQIVND, per germline (reference sequence). The V gene lost 5 bases and the J gene lost 0 bases, with 14 bases spanning the gap. The CDR3: CASSLGGVRSGNTIYF. CDR3 bases: TGTGCCAGTAGTCTTGGAGGGGTCCGCTCTGGAAACACCATATATTTT.

CDR3 residues: CASSPGRLNEQFF. The DNA for the CDR3 is TGTGCCAGCAGTCCCGGTCGTCTAAATGAGCAGTTCTTC. The rearrangement uses TRBV11-2 and TRBJ2-1; no definite D call. The CDR3 is made up of 13 amino acids. Trimming took 6 bases from V and 7 from J, leaving 13 bases between them. Germline CDR1 and CDR2: SGHAT and FQNNGV.

The V gene is TRBV5-3, the J gene TRBJ2-7; no clear D. TRBV5-3 qualifies as an ORF whose function is uncertain. V lost 4 bases and J lost 3, with 14 bases in between. This CDR3 has 14 amino acids. The CDR3 loop is CARSVTLDYYEQYF. Written as DNA, the CDR3 is TGTGCCAGAAGCGTGACACTCGATTACTACGAGCAGTACTTC.

V usage is TRBV18 and J usage is TRBJ1-2, with D uncertain. Trimming took off 2 bases at V and 7 bases at J, with 14 bases between the two ends. The CDR3 is made up of 14 amino acids. CDR1 is KGHSH, CDR2 LQKENI, per germline. CDR3 region: CASSPIKPGSGYTF. The DNA of the CDR3 is TGTGCCAGCTCACCAATCAAACCGGGGAGTGGCTACACCTTC.

The V and J genes are TRBV2 and TRBJ1-4, with D tentatively TRBD1 (6 bases). The CDR3 sequence is 15 residues long. V lost 6 bases, J lost 5 bases, and 16 bases lay in between. Germline CDR1 is SNHLY and CDR2 is FYNNEI. Here the CDR3 reads CASRTLGGRNEKLFF. CDR3 sequence (DNA): TGTGCCAGCAGGACCCTCGGGGGGCGAAATGAAAAACTGTTTTTT.

This chain connects TRBV2 to TRBJ2-2; D ambiguous. CDR3 length: 11 residues. V lost 6 bases to trimming and J lost 5 bases, with 4 bases between them. From germline, CDR1 is SNHLY and CDR2 FYNNEI. The CDR3 region is CASRTTGELFF. The CDR3 coding sequence is TGTGCCAGCAGGACAACCGGGGAGCTGTTTTTT.

This rearrangement joins TRBV28 to TRBJ1-4; 8 nucleotides agree with TRBD1. The germline V gene encodes CDR1 MDHEN and CDR2 SYDVKM. With 7 bases clipped from V and 5 bases from J, the junction kept 6 bases outside the gene matches. This CDR3 contains 14 residues. Here the CDR3 DNA reads TGTGCCAGCAAAACAAGGACAGGGAATGAAAAACTGTTTTTT. Amino acids: CASKTRTGNEKLFF.

V gene TRBV6-1 combines with J gene TRBJ1-2; tentative D call: TRBD1 (5 bases). The germline V gene encodes CDR1 MNHNS and CDR2 SASEGT. V lost 5 bases and J lost 6, with 13 bases in between. The length of the CDR3 is 13 residues. CDR3 nucleotides: TGTGCCAGCAGTCGGGGGGGGATGGATGGCTACACCTTC. Its protein product is CASSRGGMDGYTF.

This chain links TRBV28 with TRBJ2-7, with D perhaps matching TRBD1 (6 bases). Trimming shortened V by 8 bases and J by 6 bases, and 17 bases separated the two germline ends. This CDR3 is built from 13 residues. Germline-derived CDR1 and CDR2 are MDHEN and SYDVKM. The CDR3 loop reads CASLETGSGEQYF. The CDR3 nucleotides read TGTGCCAGCTTAGAAACAGGGAGTGGCGAGCAGTACTTC.

This chain joins TRBV12-5 and TRBJ1-3; the match to TRBD1 covers 9 bases. Losses at the gene ends were 5 bases for V and 9 bases for J; bases not matched to a gene: 8. The CDR3 extends over 14 amino acids. The germline V gene encodes CDR1 LGHNT and CDR2 FRNRAP. The DNA of the CDR3 is TGTGCTAGTGGTCCCGGGACAGGGTACGGCACCATATATTTT. The encoded protein is CASGPGTGYGTIYF. Supplemented by reference TRBV12-5 and TRBJ1-3, the full variable domain reads DARVTQTPRHKVTEMGQEVTMRCQPILGHNTVFWYRQTMMQGLELLAYFRNRAPLDDSGMPKDRFSAEMPDATLATLKIQPSEPRDSAVYFCASGPGTGYGTIYFGEGSWLTVV.

This chain links TRBV30 with TRBJ2-2, with 7 nucleotides matching TRBD2. There are 14 residues in the CDR3. Germline CDR1 reads GTSNPN; CDR2 reads SVGIG (reference sequence). The J segment lost 3 bases and the V segment lost 6 bases, leaving 7 bases of the junction unmatched. CDR3 amino acids: CACGAGEYTGELFF. CDR3 sequence (DNA): TGTGCCTGCGGGGCGGGGGAATACACCGGGGAGCTGTTTTTT. Full variable domain (remainder filled in from reference TRBV30 and TRBJ2-2): SQTIHQWPATLVQPVGSPLSLECTVEGTSNPNLYWYRQAAGRGLQLLFYSVGIGQISSEVPQNLSASRPQDRQFILSSKKLLLSDSGFYLCACGAGEYTGELFFGEGSRLTVL.

The chain carries TRBV7-3 and TRBJ2-3, with 10 bases identical to TRBD2. J gave up 2 bases and V 2 bases, and 13 bases lay outside the gene matches. Looked up from germline, CDR1 is SGHTA and CDR2 is FQGTGA. This CDR3 region has 19 residues. The CDR3 nucleotides are TGTGCCAGCAGCTTACTAGCGGGAGTACCCCCCCGGGTCACAGATACGCAGTATTTT. Encoded protein: CASSLLAGVPPRVTDTQYF.

This rearrangement joins TRBV2 to TRBJ1-1; D is possibly TRBD1 (5 bases). CDR1 is SNHLY and CDR2 is FYNNEI in the germline V gene. The CDR3 covers 14 residues. Between the trimmed V and J ends, which lost 2 bases and 4 bases, there was a span of 11 bases. As DNA, the CDR3 is TGTGCCAGCAGTGAACAGGAGGGGATCACTGAAGCTTTCTTT. Protein sequence: CASSEQEGITEAFF.

The rearrangement uses TRBV27 and TRBJ2-7; D is possibly TRBD1 (5 bases). The V gene lost 0 bases and the J gene lost 3 bases, with 9 bases spanning the gap. CDR1 is MNHEY and CDR2 is SMNVEV in the germline V gene (reference sequence). The CDR3 sequence is 14 residues long. Here the CDR3 reads CASSLSVRGYEQYF. Written as DNA, the CDR3 is TGTGCCAGCAGTTTATCGGTTAGGGGCTACGAGCAGTACTTC.

This clone was counted between two and nine times. CDR3 nucleotides: TGCGCCAGCAGCCAAGGAACTAGCGGGAGCCGGATCGCCTCCTACGAGCAGTACTTC. Translating gives CASSQGTSGSRIASYEQYF. V is TRBV4-1 and J is TRBJ2-7; TRBD2 matches at 11 bases. Germline V CDR1 and CDR2: MGHRA, YSYEKL. The V gene end was trimmed by 1 base and the J gene end by 0 bases; junction bases not matched to a gene: 11. The CDR3 is 19 amino acids.

The V and J genes are TRBV4-3 and TRBJ2-2; the D gene is possibly TRBD1 (5 bases). Germline V lookup: CDR1 LGHNA, CDR2 YSLEER. Trimming stripped 5 bases from V and 4 bases from J, with 14 bases between. This CDR3 spans 15 amino acids. The CDR3 nucleotides read TGCGCCAGCAGCGAATTTAAGGGGTCCACCGGGGAGCTGTTTTTT. Its translation: CASSEFKGSTGELFF.

J is TRBJ1-1 and V is TRBV6-5; a weak D match, TRBD1 (5 bases). In germline, CDR1 is MNHEY, CDR2 SVGAGI. V was trimmed by 4 bases and J by 5 bases, leaving 17 bases between them. This CDR3 has 15 residues. Written as DNA, the CDR3 is TGTGCCAGCAGTTCCAACTCAGGGCGGCGGACTGAAGCTTTCTTT. Translating it yields CASSSNSGRRTEAFF.